The sample holds a few counts of the clone carrying this T cell receptor (beta chain). No antigen is known for it. A multiplex PCR was run with 60 Vbeta primers and 13 Jbeta primers. The table came from immunoSEQ multiplex PCR; TCRdb's copy has only in-frame clones and leaves some out. The sample includes about 94,000 clones, 65% to 80% seen only once; the top ten take around 7%. This sample was included in a study of cytomegalovirus exposure and HLA in healthy donors. Study outcomes and limitations: Prior analysis indicated that the majority of TCR beta V segments exhibited productivity approximately 90% or approximately 30% of the time.

Sequenced input: PBMCs. This TCR derives from a man between 35 and 55 years old in good health and CMV-seropositive.

The DNA for the CDR3 is TGCGCCAGCAGCCAAGAGGCTAGCGAGCACTACAATGAGCAGTTCTTC. It yields the protein CASSQEASEHYNEQFF. The rearrangement joins TRBV4-3 to TRBJ2-1; TRBD2 is a possible D gene (6 bases). Trimming pared 0 bases from V and 3 bases from J, leaving 12 bases between. The CDR3 runs to 16 residues. Per germline, CDR1 LGHNA and CDR2 YSLEER.